The following is a T cell receptor (beta chain) sequence with its context. In the library, individual cDNA molecules carried attached unique molecular identifiers. TCRdb reanalysed the 5' RACE reads using MiXCR and keeps one entry per CDR3 protein. The sample has tens of thousands of distinct CDR3 sequences, about 10% seen once. The sample belongs to a study of early T cells in non-severe SARS-CoV-2 infection. The specimen sequenced was whole blood. This TCR was sampled from an adult who was a healthcare worker with PCR-confirmed SARS-CoV-2 infection or an uninfected control (not recorded which).

The CDR3 coding sequence is TGCAGCGTTGAAGAGCCGGGGGGGCGAGAAAAACTGTTTTTT. This encodes CSVEEPGGREKLFF. The chain combines TRBV29-1 with TRBJ1-4; D is possibly TRBD1 (6 bases). V was shortened by 0 bases and J by 8 bases, with 13 bases between the two germline ends. Germline-derived CDR1 and CDR2 are SQVTM and ANQGSEA. CDR3 size: 14 residues. Together with reference TRBV29-1 and TRBJ1-4, the CDR3 gives the full variable domain: SAVISQKPSRDICQRGTSLTIQCQVDSQVTMMFWYRQQPGQSLTLIATANQGSEATYESGFVIDKFPISRPNLTFSTLTVSNMSPEDSSIYLCSVEEPGGREKLFFGSGTQLSVL.